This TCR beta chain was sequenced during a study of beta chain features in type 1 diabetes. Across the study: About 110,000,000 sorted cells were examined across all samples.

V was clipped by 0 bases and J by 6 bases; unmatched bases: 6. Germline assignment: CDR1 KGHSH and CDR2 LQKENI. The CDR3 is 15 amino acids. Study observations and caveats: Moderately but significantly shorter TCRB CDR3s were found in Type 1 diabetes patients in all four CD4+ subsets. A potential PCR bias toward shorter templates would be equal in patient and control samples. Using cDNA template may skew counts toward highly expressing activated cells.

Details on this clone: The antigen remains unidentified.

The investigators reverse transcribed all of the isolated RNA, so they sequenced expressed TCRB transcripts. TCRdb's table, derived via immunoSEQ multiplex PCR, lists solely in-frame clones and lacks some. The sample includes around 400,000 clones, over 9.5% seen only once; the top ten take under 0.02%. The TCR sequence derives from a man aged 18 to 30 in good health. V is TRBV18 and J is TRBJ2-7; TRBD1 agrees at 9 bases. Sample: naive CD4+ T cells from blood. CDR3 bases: TGTGCCAGCTCACCACCAGGACAGGGGTGGGCCGAGCAGTACTTC. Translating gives CASSPPGQGWAEQYF.